This section outlines one T cell receptor beta chain sequence together with its context. The entry originates in a study of blood T cell repertoires in COVID-19. Study-level background: Sample material is recorded as cDNA or gDNA derived from T cells, B-cell-depleted T cells, or PBMCs.

Sequencing used immunoSEQ multiplex PCR; TCRdb keeps in-frame clones, though not all of them. The sample shows about 200,000 clones, around nine tenths of them seen only once. This TCR came from a man aged 60-69 years with acute or convalescent COVID-19. The source material was peripheral blood.

The CDR3 DNA sequence: TGTGCCAGCAGTTTACGGGGAGACACCATATATTTT. Protein product: CASSLRGDTIYF. V usage is TRBV25-1 and J usage is TRBJ1-3; D remains unclear. The V gene lost 5 bases and the J gene lost 8 bases, with 10 bases spanning the gap. Germline lookup yields CDR1 MGHDK and CDR2 SYGVNS. The CDR3 has 12 amino acids.